This T cell receptor beta chain was retrieved from a study of blood T cell repertoires in COVID-19. In the study overall: Sites across the United States, Italy and Spain contributed samples from acute and convalescent COVID-19. PBMCs, B-cell-depleted T cells, or T cells provided the cDNA or gDNA that made up the material.

CDR1 and CDR2 from the germline V gene are GTSNPN and SVGIG (reference sequence). Deletions cut 2 bases from V and 8 bases from J, with 12 bases between. The CDR3 sequence is 12 residues long. Source study methods: Researchers report that nucleated cell counts were estimated from reference gene primer amplification. Sequenced by immunoSEQ multiplex PCR; TCRdb stores in-frame clones only, minus some. V, J and clone size derive from that table, while D and trimming were established from the DNA sequence. The sample yields more than 80,000 clones, about four fifths seen once. The clonotype originates from a woman in her 70s with acute or convalescent COVID-19. The specimen sequenced was peripheral blood. The chain is built from TRBV30 and TRBJ1-2; D remains unclear. CDR3 nucleotide sequence: TGTGCCTGGAGTTCGGGAGCGAGGGGCTACACCTTC. Protein: CAWSSGARGYTF.